The clone carrying this TCR beta chain was counted a few times. These data are taken from a study of blood T cell repertoires in COVID-19. Study-wide context: Both acute and convalescent COVID-19 samples were obtained from the United States, Italy and Spain. Sources were T cells, B-cell-depleted T cells, or PBMCs; the material itself was cDNA or gDNA.

Generated by immunoSEQ multiplex PCR, the TCRdb table keeps only in-frame clones and is missing some. The sample consists of approximately 220,000 clones, around 82% of them appearing once. Participants spanned ages about 18 to 89 years and resided in roughly 22 US areas. Each participant's cohort was designated according to participant-reported clinical history. The sequence was obtained from a woman aged 40 to 50 who had been exposed to COVID-19. The sequenced material came from PBMCs or T cells enriched from blood (not recorded which).

The CDR3 reads CASSSSGDRTEAFF. The CDR3 DNA reads as TGTGCCAGCAGTTCCTCAGGGGACCGCACTGAAGCTTTCTTT. The chain is built from TRBV27 and TRBJ1-1; possibly TRBD1 for D (6 bases). CDR1 and CDR2 (germline): MNHEY, SMNVEV (reference sequence). V lost 4 bases, J lost 4 bases, and 13 bases lay in between. CDR3 size: 14 residues.